The 23 T cell receptor beta chains reported below all come from one sample, sequenced in a study of beta chain features in type 1 diabetes. As every portion of the isolated RNA was reverse transcribed, the sequencing read expressed TCRB transcripts. TCRdb's table, derived via immunoSEQ multiplex PCR, lists solely in-frame clones and lacks some. The table includes 130,000 or so clones, 7% to 10% detected once. Antigens of these TCRs are unknown. Whole-study findings and limits: Researchers report that Type 1 diabetes patients had moderately but significantly shorter TCRB CDR3s across all four CD4+ subsets.

The sample taken for sequencing was central memory CD4+ T cells from blood. These receptors originate from a young man with type 1 diabetes.

CDR3 loop: CASSPYALLGAYEQYF. CDR3 sequence (DNA): TGTGCCAGCTCACCCTACGCATTACTAGGAGCCTACGAGCAGTACTTC. This chain connects TRBV18 to TRBJ2-7; the D gene is possibly TRBD2 (5 bases). Germline lookup yields CDR1 KGHSH and CDR2 LQKENI. This CDR3 comprises 16 residues. Between the trimmed V and J ends, which lost 3 bases and 2 bases, there was a span of 17 bases. Looking up the rest from reference TRBV18 and TRBJ2-7 gives the full variable domain: NAGVMQNPRHLVRRRGQEARLRCSPMKGHSHVYWYRQLPEEGLKFMVYLQKENIIDESGMPKERFSAEFPKEGPSILRIQQVVRGDSAAYFCASSPYALLGAYEQYFGPGTRLTVT.

The table lists this clone with a few counts. The gene calls are TRBV7-3 and TRBJ2-1; TRBD1 agrees at 7 bases. The CDR3 is 15 amino acids. CDR1 and CDR2 (germline): SGHTA, FQGTGA. Unmatched junction bases numbered 8, after V lost 3 bases and J lost 6 bases. CDR3 bases: TGTGCCAGCAGCTTCGGGGACAGCGGCATCAATGAGCAGTTCTTC. This codes for CASSFGDSGINEQFF.

V and J are TRBV2 and TRBJ2-5, with 7 bases lining up with TRBD1. After removal of 5 bases from V and 1 base from J, the junction contained 4 bases not matched to a gene. This CDR3 region has 14 residues. CDR1 is SNHLY, CDR2 FYNNEI, per germline. CDR3 sequence: CASSLQGLQETQYF. The CDR3 region has the DNA TGTGCCAGCAGTTTACAGGGGCTCCAAGAGACCCAGTACTTC.

This clone was observed a handful of times. The rearrangement joins TRBV5-4 to TRBJ2-7; a weak D match, TRBD2 (5 bases). V lost 4 bases to trimming and J lost 5 bases, with 13 bases between them. The CDR3 extends over 13 amino acids. CDR1 and CDR2 from the germline V gene are SGHNT and YYREEE (reference sequence). The chain's CDR3 is CASSGGFLNEQYF. The CDR3 nucleotides read TGTGCCAGCAGCGGAGGATTTTTAAACGAGCAGTACTTC.

This clone was found a few times. This rearrangement joins TRBV7-3 to TRBJ2-1; 10 bases fit TRBD1. After removal of 1 base from V and 5 bases from J, the junction contained 2 bases not matched to a gene. This CDR3 has 15 residues. The germline gives CDR1 SGHTA, CDR2 FQGTGA. CDR3 in amino acids: CASSLRDRGDNEQFF. In DNA, the CDR3 is TGTGCCAGCAGCTTAAGGGACAGGGGAGACAATGAGCAGTTCTTC.

This chain joins TRBV25-1 and TRBJ2-1; the D gene is possibly TRBD2 (6 bases). CDR3 length equals 17 residues. Trimming shortened V by 3 bases and J by 5 bases, and 20 bases separated the two germline ends. Germline values: CDR1 MGHDK, CDR2 SYGVNS. CDR3 loop: CASSDATAGWINNEQFF. The CDR3 nucleotides are TGTGCCAGCAGTGACGCGACGGCGGGGTGGATCAACAATGAGCAGTTCTTC.

This rearrangement joins TRBV5-1 to TRBJ2-3; 7 bases are shared with TRBD1. CDR3 length: 15 residues. Germline V lookup: CDR1 SGHRS, CDR2 YFSETQ. The V gene end was trimmed by 4 bases and the J gene end by 4 bases; junction bases not matched to a gene: 9. DNA for the CDR3: TGCGCCAGCAGCGTACAGGGGTATGTCGCAGATACGCAGTATTTT. Protein: CASSVQGYVADTQYF.

This clone was detected a few times. The V gene is TRBV2, the J gene TRBJ2-7; 10 nucleotides agree with TRBD2. Germline V lookup: CDR1 SNHLY, CDR2 FYNNEI. The CDR3 runs 13 residues. Losses at the gene ends were 5 bases for V and 6 bases for J; bases not matched to a gene: 4. Written as DNA, the CDR3 is TGTGCCAGCAGTTTTAGGACTAGCGGCGAGCAGTACTTC. Protein product: CASSFRTSGEQYF.

This chain joins TRBV19 and TRBJ1-5; perhaps TRBD1 as D (5 bases). Between the trimmed V and J ends, which lost 9 bases and 5 bases, there was a span of 17 bases. CDR1 and CDR2 from the germline V gene are LNHDA and SQIVND (reference sequence). The CDR3 loop spans 14 amino acids. The CDR3 sequence is CASQKGQSDQPQHF. The CDR3, as DNA: TGTGCCAGCCAAAAGGGGCAGAGCGATCAGCCCCAGCATTTT.

V gene TRBV7-3 combines with J gene TRBJ1-1; D is undetermined. The CDR3 is 14 residues long. V gave up 5 bases and J gave up 1 base, with 11 bases separating them. Germline CDR1 is SGHTA and CDR2 is FQGTGA. The CDR3 reads CASSPGQANTEAFF. CDR3 in DNA: TGTGCCAGCAGCCCTGGGCAGGCGAACACTGAAGCTTTCTTT. The full variable domain, in which reference TRBV7-3 and TRBJ1-1 provide the parts outside the CDR3, is GAGVSQTPSNKVTEKGKYVELRCDPISGHTALYWYRQSLGQGPEFLIYFQGTGAADDSGLPNDRFFAVRPEGSVSTLKIQRTERGDSAVYLCASSPGQANTEAFFGQGTRLTVV.

This clone appeared a few times. The genes are TRBV6-4 and TRBJ2-5, with TRBD2 identical over 8 bases. CDR1 is MRHNA and CDR2 is SNTAGT in the germline V gene. Unmatched junction bases numbered 2, after V lost 4 bases and J lost 4 bases. CDR3 length: 13 residues. CDR3 DNA sequence: TGTGCCAGCAGTGCTCGGGAGGGAGAGACCCAGTACTTC. This translates into CASSAREGETQYF.

The sample holds a few counts of this clone. This chain connects TRBV5-1 to TRBJ1-1; 7 bases are a match to TRBD1. The V segment lost 4 bases and the J segment 1 base; nucleotides outside the gene matches: 7. The CDR3 runs 15 residues. Germline V gene lookup returns CDR1 SGHRS and CDR2 YFSETQ. The CDR3 spells CASSPRDSQNTEAFF. CDR3 DNA sequence: TGCGCCAGCAGCCCCCGGGACAGCCAGAACACTGAAGCTTTCTTT.

This clone was seen more than once but under ten times. The chain recombines TRBV29-1 with TRBJ2-1; 9 bases are shared with TRBD2. Looked up from germline, CDR1 is SQVTM and CDR2 is ANQGSEA. The ends lost 5 bases at V and 5 bases at J; junction bases unmatched: 10. This CDR3 is 15 amino acids long. The CDR3 region is CSVPTPERGDNEQFF. In nucleotides, the CDR3 is TGCAGCGTTCCTACACCTGAGCGGGGGGACAATGAGCAGTTCTTC.

CDR3 in DNA: TGCGCCAGCGTCGGGGAGCTTGAAGCTTTCTTT. Translated, it gives CASVGELEAFF. The chain uses TRBV5-1 and TRBJ1-1; D unresolved. Trimming pared 7 bases from V and 7 bases from J, leaving 11 bases between. From germline, CDR1 is SGHRS and CDR2 YFSETQ. The CDR3 sequence is 11 residues long. Using reference TRBV5-1 and TRBJ1-1 for the parts outside the CDR3, the full variable domain is KAGVTQTPRYLIKTRGQQVTLSCSPISGHRSVSWYQQTPGQGLQFLFEYFSETQRNKGNFPGRFSGRQFSNSRSEMNVSTLELGDSALYLCASVGELEAFFGQGTRLTVV.

This sequence joins TRBV2 and TRBJ1-2; TRBD1 aligns across 7 bases. CDR3 length equals 13 residues. Germline V gene data show CDR1 as SNHLY and CDR2 as FYNNEI. J was trimmed by 8 bases and V by 10 bases; bases with no gene match: 13. CDR3 region: CATRTGMGEGYTF. CDR3 DNA sequence: TGTGCCACCAGGACAGGAATGGGTGAGGGCTACACCTTC.

This clone has ten or more counts. The J gene is TRBJ2-6, the V gene TRBV29-1; D unclear. The CDR3 is made up of 13 amino acids. CDR1 is SQVTM, CDR2 ANQGSEA, per germline. V lost 3 bases to trimming and J lost 2 bases, with 5 bases between them. CDR3 coding DNA: TGCAGCGTTGACATCCCTGGGGCCAACGTCCTGACTTTC. It yields the protein CSVDIPGANVLTF.

Notes on this clone: Sequence at one end of the junction differs from germline and may be a read error. The genes are TRBV7-7 and TRBJ1-5; 9 bases line up with TRBD1. CDR3 size: 19 residues. From germline, CDR1 is SSHAT and CDR2 FNYEAQ (reference sequence). CDR3 nucleotides: TGTGCTAGCAGCCAAAACCGGGACAGGGCCCATATGAGCAATCAGCCCCAGCATTTT. Protein sequence: CASSQNRDRAHMSNQPQHF.

This clone was seen a few times. The V call is TRBV2, the J call TRBJ2-7; a possible D gene is TRBD2 (6 bases). Trimming cost V 6 bases and J 1 base, with 10 bases left between them. The V gene's germline CDR1 is SNHLY and CDR2 FYNNEI. This CDR3 is built from 13 residues. CDR3: CASREGLSYEQYF. In DNA, the CDR3 is TGTGCCAGCAGAGAGGGACTTTCCTACGAGCAGTACTTC.

This clone was recorded a few times. The CDR3 DNA follows: TGTGCCGTGGGGGGTACTTCGAGCTACGAGCAGTACTTC. This codes for CAVGGTSSYEQYF. This chain joins TRBV28 and TRBJ2-7; tentative D call: TRBD2 (6 bases). This CDR3 region has 13 residues. Trimming cost V 11 bases and J 3 bases, with 17 bases left between them. Germline loops: CDR1 MDHEN, CDR2 SYDVKM.

The genes are TRBV7-2 and TRBJ2-5, with 10 bases fitting TRBD1. The CDR3 length is 14 residues. Germline V gene data show CDR1 as SGHTA and CDR2 as FQGNSA. V dropped 5 bases and J dropped 4; count of bases not matched to a gene: 4. The CDR3 protein is CASSHRDRGETQYF. CDR3 DNA sequence: TGTGCCAGCAGCCACCGGGACAGGGGAGAGACCCAGTACTTC.

J is TRBJ1-4 and V is TRBV30; D uncertain. V was pared by 0 bases and J by 10 bases, with 12 bases between. The length of the CDR3 is 13 residues. Germline assignment: CDR1 GTSNPN and CDR2 SVGIG (reference sequence). CDR3 sequence (DNA): TGTGCCTGGAGTGTTACAGCGGAGGGAAAACTGTTTTTT. Protein product: CAWSVTAEGKLFF.

The chain joins TRBV7-9 to TRBJ2-7; a weak D match, TRBD1 (6 bases). CDR3 length: 13 residues. V was pared by 6 bases and J by 3 bases, with 12 bases between. Looked up from germline, CDR1 is SEHNR and CDR2 is FQNEAQ (reference sequence). The CDR3 coding sequence is TGTGCCAGCAGAGGACAGACGGACTACGAGCAGTACTTC. Amino acids: CASRGQTDYEQYF.

The genes are TRBV30 and TRBJ2-1; TRBD1 matches 11 bases. The CDR3 runs 15 residues. The V and J ends lost 4 bases and 3 bases, in that order; junction bases with no gene match: 5. The V gene's germline CDR1 is GTSNPN and CDR2 SVGIG (reference sequence). The CDR3 DNA reads TGTGCCTGGACCACCGGGACAGGGGGCTACAATGAGCAGTTCTTC. This sequence encodes CAWTTGTGGYNEQFF.